This TCR beta chain was recorded in a study of blood T cell repertoires in COVID-19. For the study at large: PBMCs, B-cell-depleted T cells, or T cells provided the cDNA or gDNA that made up the material.

Sequencing used immunoSEQ multiplex PCR; TCRdb keeps in-frame clones, though not all of them. The repertoire holds approximately 100,000 clones, with roughly 84% as singletons. The trim removed 3 bases at V and 4 bases at J, leaving 8 bases unmatched. CDR3 length: 16 residues. Per the germline V gene, CDR1 is SGHRS and CDR2 is YFSETQ. The sample consisted of peripheral blood. This TCR derives from a man aged 55 to 69 with acute or convalescent COVID-19. The chain has TRBV5-1 and TRBJ2-5, with TRBD1 matching over 11 bases. The CDR3 region is CASSWGGQGARETQYF. In DNA form, the CDR3 reads TGCGCCAGCAGCTGGGGAGGACAGGGGGCTCGAGAGACCCAGTACTTC.